This T cell receptor (beta chain) comes out of a study of T cell changes during pregnancy in multiple sclerosis. Generated by immunoSEQ multiplex PCR, the TCRdb table keeps only in-frame clones and is missing some. Of around 60,000 clones detected, approximately 85% appear once; the ten largest clones hold 1.7%. In germline, CDR1 is MGHDK, CDR2 SYGVNS. The CDR3 is 15 amino acids. V gave up 2 bases and J gave up 1 base, with 11 bases separating them. This rearrangement joins TRBV25-1 to TRBJ1-1; maybe TRBD1 (5 bases). The sample in question was peripheral blood, obtained in the first trimester of pregnancy. The clonotype was recovered from a female donor with multiple sclerosis, enrolled in a pregnancy study. The CDR3 coding sequence is TGTGCCAGCAGTGAAACCGGACATAGGAACACTGAAGCTTTCTTT. The encoded protein is CASSETGHRNTEAFF.